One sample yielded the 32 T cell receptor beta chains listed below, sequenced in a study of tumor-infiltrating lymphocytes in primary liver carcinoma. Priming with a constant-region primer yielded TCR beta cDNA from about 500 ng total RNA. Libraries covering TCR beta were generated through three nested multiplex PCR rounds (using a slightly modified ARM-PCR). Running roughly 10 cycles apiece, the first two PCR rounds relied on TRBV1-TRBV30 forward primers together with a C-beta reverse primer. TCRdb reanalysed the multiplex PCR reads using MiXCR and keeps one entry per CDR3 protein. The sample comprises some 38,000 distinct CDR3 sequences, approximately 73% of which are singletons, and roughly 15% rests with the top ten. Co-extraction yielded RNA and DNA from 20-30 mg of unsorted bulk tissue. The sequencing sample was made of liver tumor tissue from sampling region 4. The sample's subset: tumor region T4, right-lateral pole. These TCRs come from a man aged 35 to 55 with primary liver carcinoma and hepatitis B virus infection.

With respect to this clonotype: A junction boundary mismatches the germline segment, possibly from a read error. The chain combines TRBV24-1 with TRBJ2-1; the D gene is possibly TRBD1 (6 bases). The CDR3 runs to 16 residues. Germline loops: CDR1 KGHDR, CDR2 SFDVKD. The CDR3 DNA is TGTGCCACCAGTGACCCCAGGGGAAACTCCTACAATGAGCAGATCTTC. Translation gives CATSDPRGNSYNEQIF.

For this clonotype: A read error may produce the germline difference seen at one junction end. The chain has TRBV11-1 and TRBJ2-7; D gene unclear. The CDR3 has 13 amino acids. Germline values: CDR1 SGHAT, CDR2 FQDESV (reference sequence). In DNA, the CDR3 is TGTGCCGGCAGTGGGAAGCGATCCTGCGAGCAGTACTTC. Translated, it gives CAGSGKRSCEQYF.

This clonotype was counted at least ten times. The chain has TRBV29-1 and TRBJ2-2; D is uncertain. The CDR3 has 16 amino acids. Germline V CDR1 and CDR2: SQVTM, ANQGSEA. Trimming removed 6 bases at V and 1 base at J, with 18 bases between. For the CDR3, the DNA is TGCAGCGTGCGCCCTCTCGGCAGTGGGAACACCGGGGAGCTGTTTTTT. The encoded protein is CSVRPLGSGNTGELFF.

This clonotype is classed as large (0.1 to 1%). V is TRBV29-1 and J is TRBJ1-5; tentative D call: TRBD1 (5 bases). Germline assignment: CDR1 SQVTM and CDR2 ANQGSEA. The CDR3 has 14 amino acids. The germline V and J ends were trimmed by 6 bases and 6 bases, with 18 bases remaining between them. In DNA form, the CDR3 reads TGCAGCGTCACCGAAGGACAAACCGGTCAGCCCCAGCATTTT. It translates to CSVTEGQTGQPQHF.

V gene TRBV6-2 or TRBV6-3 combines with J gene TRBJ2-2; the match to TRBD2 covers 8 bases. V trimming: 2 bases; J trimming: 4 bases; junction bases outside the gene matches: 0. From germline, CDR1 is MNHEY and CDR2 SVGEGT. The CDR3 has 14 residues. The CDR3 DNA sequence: TGTGCCAGCAGTTACACTAGCGGCACCGGGGAGCTGTTTTTT. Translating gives CASSYTSGTGELFF.

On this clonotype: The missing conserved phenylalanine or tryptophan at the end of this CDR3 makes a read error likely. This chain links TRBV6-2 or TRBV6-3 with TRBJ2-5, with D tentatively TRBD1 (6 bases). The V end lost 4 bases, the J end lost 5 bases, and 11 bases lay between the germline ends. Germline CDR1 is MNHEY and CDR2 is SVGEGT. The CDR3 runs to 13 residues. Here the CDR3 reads CASSLLGQETQYY. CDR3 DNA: TGTGCCAGCAGTTTACTAGGACAGGAGACCCAGTACTAC.

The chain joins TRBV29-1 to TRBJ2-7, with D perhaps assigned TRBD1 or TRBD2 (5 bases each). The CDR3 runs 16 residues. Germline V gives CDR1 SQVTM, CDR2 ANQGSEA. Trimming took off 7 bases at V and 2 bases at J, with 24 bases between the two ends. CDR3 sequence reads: CSAMTSGTDSPYEQYF. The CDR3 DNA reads TGCAGCGCTATGACATCTGGGACCGACTCTCCCTACGAGCAGTACTTC.

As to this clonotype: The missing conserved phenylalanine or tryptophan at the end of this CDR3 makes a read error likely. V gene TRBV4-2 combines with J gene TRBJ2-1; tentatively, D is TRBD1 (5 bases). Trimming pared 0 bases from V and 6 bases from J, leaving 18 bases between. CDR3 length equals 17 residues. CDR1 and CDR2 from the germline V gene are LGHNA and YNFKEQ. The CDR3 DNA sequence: TGTGCCAGCAGCCAAGATTGGGGCGCTAGGGTAGGCAATGAGCAGTTCTTA. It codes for CASSQDWGARVGNEQFL.

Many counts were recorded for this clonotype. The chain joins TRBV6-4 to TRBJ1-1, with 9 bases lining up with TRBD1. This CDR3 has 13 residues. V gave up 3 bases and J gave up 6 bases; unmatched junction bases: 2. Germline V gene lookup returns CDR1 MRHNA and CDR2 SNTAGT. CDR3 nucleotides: TGTGCCAGCAGTGAGGACAGGGGAGCTGAAGCTTTCTTT. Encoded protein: CASSEDRGAEAFF.

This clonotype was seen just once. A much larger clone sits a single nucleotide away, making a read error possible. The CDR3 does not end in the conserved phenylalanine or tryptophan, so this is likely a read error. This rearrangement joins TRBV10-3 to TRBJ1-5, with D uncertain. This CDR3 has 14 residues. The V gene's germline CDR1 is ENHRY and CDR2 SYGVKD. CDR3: CGISEVLQGQPQHS. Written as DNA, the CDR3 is TGTGGCATCAGCGAGGTACTCCAAGGTCAGCCCCAGCATTCT.

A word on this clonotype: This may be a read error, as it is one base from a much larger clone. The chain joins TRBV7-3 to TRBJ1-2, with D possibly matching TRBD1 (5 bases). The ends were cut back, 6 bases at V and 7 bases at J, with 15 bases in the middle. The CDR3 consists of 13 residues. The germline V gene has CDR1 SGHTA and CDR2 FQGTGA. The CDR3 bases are TGTGCCAGCAGTCCGGACAAGAGGAGTGGCTACACCTTC. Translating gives CASSPDKRSGYTF.

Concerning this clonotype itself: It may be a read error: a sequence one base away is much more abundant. CDR3 coding DNA: TGTGCCAGCAGCGTCGATGAGACAGGCCCCTATGGCTACACCTTC. Amino acids: CASSVDETGPYGYTF. The V and J genes are TRBV9 and TRBJ1-2; TRBD1 might be the D (6 bases). The germline V and J ends were trimmed by 2 bases and 4 bases, with 15 bases remaining between them. CDR3 length: 15 amino acids. CDR1 SGDLS and CDR2 YYNGEE come from the germline V gene.

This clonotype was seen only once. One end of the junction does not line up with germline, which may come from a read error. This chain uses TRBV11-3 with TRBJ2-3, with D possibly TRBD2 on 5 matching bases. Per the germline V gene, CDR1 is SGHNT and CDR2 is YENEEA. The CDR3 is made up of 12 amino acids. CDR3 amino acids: CTSGSVPDTQYF. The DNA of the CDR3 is TGTACCAGCGGCTCTGTCCCTGATACGCAGTATTTT.

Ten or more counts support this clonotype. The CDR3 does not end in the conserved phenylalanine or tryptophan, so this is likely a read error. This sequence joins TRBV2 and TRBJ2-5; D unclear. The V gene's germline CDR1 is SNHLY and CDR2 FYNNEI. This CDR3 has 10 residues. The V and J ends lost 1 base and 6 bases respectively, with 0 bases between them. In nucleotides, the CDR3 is TGTGCCAGCAGTGAAGAGACCCAGTACTCC. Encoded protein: CASSEETQYS.

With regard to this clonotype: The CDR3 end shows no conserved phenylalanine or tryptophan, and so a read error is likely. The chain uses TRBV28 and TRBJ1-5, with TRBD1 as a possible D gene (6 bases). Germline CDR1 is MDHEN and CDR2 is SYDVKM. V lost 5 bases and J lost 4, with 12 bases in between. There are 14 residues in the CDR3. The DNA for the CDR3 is TGTGCCAGCAGTCGGACAGTTGGTAATCAGCCCCAGCATATT. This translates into CASSRTVGNQPQHI.

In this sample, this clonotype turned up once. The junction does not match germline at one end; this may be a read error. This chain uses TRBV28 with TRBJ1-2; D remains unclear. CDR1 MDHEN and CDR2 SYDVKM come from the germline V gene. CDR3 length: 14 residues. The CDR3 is CASSLSHSNYDYTF. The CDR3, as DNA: TGTGCCAGCAGTTTAAGTCACTCTAACTATGACTACACCTTC.

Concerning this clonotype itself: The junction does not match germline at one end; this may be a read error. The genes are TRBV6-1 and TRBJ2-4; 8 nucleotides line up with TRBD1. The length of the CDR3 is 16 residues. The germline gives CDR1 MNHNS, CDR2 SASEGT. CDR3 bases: TGTGTCAGCAGTGCCACAGGGGGGTCCTGCAAAAACATTCAGTACTTC. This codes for CVSSATGGSCKNIQYF.

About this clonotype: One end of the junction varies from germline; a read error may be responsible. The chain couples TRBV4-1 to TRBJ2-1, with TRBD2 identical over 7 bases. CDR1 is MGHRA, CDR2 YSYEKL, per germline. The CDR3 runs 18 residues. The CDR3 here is CASSQVDLGLAGYNKQFF. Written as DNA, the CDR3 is TGCGCCAGCAGCCAAGTGGATCTCGGGTTAGCGGGCTACAATAAGCAGTTCTTC.

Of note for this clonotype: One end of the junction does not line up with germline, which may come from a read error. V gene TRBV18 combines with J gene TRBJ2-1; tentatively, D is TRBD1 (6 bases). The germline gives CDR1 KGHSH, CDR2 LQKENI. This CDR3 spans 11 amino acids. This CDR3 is CASSRDNVQFF. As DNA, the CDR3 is TGCGCCAGCTCACGGGACAATGTGCAGTTCTTC.

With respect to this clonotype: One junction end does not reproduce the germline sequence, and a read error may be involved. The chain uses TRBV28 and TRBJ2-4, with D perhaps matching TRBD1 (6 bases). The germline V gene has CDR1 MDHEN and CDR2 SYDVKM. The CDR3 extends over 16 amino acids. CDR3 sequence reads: CASSQPDSITKNIRYF. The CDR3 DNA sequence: TGTGCCAGCAGTCAACCGGACAGTATAACCAAAAACATTCGGTACTTC.

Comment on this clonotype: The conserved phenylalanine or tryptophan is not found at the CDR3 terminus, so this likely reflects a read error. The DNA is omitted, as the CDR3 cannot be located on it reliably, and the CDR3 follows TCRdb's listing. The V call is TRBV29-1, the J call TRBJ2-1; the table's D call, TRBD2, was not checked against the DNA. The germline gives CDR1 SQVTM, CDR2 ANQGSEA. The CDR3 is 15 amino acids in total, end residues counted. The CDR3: CSVGLAGGFYNGQLY.

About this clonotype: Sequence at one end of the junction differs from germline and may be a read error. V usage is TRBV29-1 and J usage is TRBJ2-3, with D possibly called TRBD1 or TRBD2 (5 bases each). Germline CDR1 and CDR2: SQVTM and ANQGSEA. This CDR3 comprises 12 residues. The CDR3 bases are TGCGGCGTTGGTACCAAGGGGACTACGCAGTATTTT. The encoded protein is CGVGTKGTTQYF.

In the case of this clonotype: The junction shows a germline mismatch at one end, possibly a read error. The CDR3 DNA follows: TGTTCCTGGAGTGTACGAGTGAGGGGAAAGGCGGTTCCCCAGCATTTT. It specifies CSWSVRVRGKAVPQHF. The chain employs TRBV30 and TRBJ1-5; D might be TRBD1 (5 bases). The CDR3 runs to 16 residues. CDR1 GTSNPN and CDR2 SVGIG come from the germline V gene (reference sequence). Drawing the rest from reference TRBV30 and TRBJ1-5, the complete variable domain is SQTIHQWPATLVQPVGSPLSLECTVEGTSNPNLYWYRQAAGRGLQLLFYSVGIGQISSEVPQNLSASRPQDRQFILSSKKLLLSDSGFYLCSWSVRVRGKAVPQHFGDGTRLSIL.

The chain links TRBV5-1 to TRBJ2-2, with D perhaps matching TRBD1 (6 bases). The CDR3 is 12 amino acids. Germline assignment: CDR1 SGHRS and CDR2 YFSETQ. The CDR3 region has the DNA TGCGACAGGGTCCCGAACACCGGGGAGCTGTTTTTT. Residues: CDRVPNTGELFF.

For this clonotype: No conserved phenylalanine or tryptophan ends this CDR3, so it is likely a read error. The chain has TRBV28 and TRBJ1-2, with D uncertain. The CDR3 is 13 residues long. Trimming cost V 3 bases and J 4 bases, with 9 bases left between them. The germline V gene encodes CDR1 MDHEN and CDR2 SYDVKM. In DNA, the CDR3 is TGTGCCAGCAGTTTTTCGGAGAGCTATGGCTACACCTTA. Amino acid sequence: CASSFSESYGYTL.

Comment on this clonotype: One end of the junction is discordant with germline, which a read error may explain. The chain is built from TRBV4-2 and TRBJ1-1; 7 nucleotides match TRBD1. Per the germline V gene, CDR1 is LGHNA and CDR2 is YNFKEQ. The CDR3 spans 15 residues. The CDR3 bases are TGTGACAGCAGCCAAGAGGTGACAGGGTGCACTGAAGCTCTCTTT. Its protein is CDSSQEVTGCTEALF.

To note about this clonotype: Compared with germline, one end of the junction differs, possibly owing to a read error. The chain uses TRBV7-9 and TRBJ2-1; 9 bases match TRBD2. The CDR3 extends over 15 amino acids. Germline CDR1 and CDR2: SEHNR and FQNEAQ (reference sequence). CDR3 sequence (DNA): TGTCCCAGCAGCTTAGCAGCGGGAGGAGGAGGTGAGCAGTTCTTC. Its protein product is CPSSLAAGGGGEQFF.

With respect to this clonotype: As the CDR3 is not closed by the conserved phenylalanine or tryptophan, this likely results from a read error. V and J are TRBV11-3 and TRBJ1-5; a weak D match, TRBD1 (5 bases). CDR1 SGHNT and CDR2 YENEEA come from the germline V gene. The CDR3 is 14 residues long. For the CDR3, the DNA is TGTGCCAGCACTGACAGCTATAGCAATCATCCCCAGCATTCT. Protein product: CASTDSYSNHPQHS.

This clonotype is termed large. CDR3 protein: CASSLDHTEAFF. The DNA for the CDR3 is TGTGCCAGCAGCTTAGATCACACTGAAGCTTTCTTT. The chain combines TRBV11-3 with TRBJ1-1; no definite D call. This CDR3 spans 12 amino acids. The V gene lost 0 bases and the J gene lost 3 bases, with 2 bases spanning the gap. CDR1 is SGHNT and CDR2 is YENEEA in the germline V gene. The full variable domain, rest sourced from reference TRBV11-3 and TRBJ1-1, is EAGVVQSPRYKIIEKKQPVAFWCNPISGHNTLYWYLQNLGQGPELLIRYENEEAVDDSQLPKDRFSAERLKGVDSTLKIQPAELGDSAVYLCASSLDHTEAFFGQGTRLTVV.

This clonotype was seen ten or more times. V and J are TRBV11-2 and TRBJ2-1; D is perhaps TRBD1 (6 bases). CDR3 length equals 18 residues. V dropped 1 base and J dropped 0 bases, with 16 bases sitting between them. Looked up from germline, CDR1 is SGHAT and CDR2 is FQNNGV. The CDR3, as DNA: TGTGCCAGCAGCTTAGGGGGGCCAGGACGGAGCTCCTACAATGAGCAGTTCTTC. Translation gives CASSLGGPGRSSYNEQFF.

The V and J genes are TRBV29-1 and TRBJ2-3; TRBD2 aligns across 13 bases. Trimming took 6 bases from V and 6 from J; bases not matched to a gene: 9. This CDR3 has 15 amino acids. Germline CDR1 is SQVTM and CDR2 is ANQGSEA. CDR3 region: CSVWTSGSWKDTQYF. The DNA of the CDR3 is TGCAGCGTATGGACTAGCGGGAGTTGGAAGGATACGCAGTATTTT.

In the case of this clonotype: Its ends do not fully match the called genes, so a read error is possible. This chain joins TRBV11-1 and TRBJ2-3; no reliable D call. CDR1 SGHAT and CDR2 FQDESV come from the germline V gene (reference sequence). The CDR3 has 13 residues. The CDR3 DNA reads TGTGCCAGAGGCTCGATCCGAACAGATACGCAGTGTTTT. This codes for CARGSIRTDTQCF.